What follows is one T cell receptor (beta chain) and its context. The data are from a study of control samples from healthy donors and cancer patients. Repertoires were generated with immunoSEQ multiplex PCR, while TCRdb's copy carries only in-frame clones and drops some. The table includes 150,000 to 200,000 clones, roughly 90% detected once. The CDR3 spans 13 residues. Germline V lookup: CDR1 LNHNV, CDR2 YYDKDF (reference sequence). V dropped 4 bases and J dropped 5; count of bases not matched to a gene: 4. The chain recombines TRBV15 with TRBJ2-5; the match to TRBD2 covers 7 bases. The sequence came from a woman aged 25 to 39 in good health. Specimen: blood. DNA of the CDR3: TGTGCCACCAGCACGGGGGGACGGGAGACCCAGTACTTC. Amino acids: CATSTGGRETQYF.